This TCR beta chain is drawn from a study of blood T cell repertoires in COVID-19. Across the whole study: Donors in the United States, Italy and Spain gave samples during acute or convalescent COVID-19. From T cells, B-cell-depleted T cells, or PBMCs came the material, which was cDNA or gDNA.

Looked up from germline, CDR1 is SGHTA and CDR2 is FQGNSA. CDR3 length equals 15 residues. Trimming left V 5 bases short and J 7 bases short, with 21 bases between. This clone has a single count. The authors' processing: The authors estimated nucleated cell counts from reference gene primer amplification. Profiled with immunoSEQ multiplex PCR; TCRdb holds only in-frame clones, not every one. V and J calls and clone size come straight from that table; D and trimming were deduced from the DNA. Among 130,000 or so clones listed, 81% were seen once. This sequence originates from an older woman with active or convalescent COVID-19. Sample: peripheral blood. The rearrangement uses TRBV7-2 and TRBJ2-7, with TRBD2 as a possible D gene (5 bases). The CDR3 here is CASSPLRRDEGEQYF. The CDR3 nucleotides read TGTGCCAGCAGCCCCTTGCGTCGGGATGAAGGAGAGCAGTACTTC.